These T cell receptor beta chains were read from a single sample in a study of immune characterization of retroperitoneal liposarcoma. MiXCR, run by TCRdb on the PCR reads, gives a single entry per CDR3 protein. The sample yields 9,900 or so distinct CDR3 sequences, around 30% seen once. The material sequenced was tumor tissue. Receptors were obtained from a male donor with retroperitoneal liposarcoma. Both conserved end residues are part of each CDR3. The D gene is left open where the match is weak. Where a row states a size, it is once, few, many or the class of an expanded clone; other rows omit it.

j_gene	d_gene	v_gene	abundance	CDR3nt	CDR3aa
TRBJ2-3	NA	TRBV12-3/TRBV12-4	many	TGTGCCAGCAGCCCCACTAGCTCCGTCGCAGATACGCAGTATTTT	CASSPTSSVADTQYF
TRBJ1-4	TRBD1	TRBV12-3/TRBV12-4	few	TGTGCCAGCAGCCCCTCCGGGACAGGGTATGAAAAACTGTTTTTT	CASSPSGTGYEKLFF
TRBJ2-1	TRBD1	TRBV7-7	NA	TGTGCTAGCAGCTTAGGACAGGGCTACGAGCAGTTCTTC	CASSLGQGYEQFF
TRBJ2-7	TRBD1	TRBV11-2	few	TGTGCCAGCAGCTTAGAGTGGACAGGGGGTCGGAGTGAGCAGTACTTC	CASSLEWTGGRSEQYF
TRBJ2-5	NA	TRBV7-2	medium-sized	TGTGCCAGCAGCTTAAACCAAGAGACCCAGTACTTC	CASSLNQETQYF
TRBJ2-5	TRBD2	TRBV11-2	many	TGTGCCAGCAGCCCGGGACTAGCGGGAGGACAAGAGACCCAGTACTTC	CASSPGLAGGQETQYF
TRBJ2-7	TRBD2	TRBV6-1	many	TGTGCCAGCAGTTTTGGGACTAGCGTGAGCTCCTACAATGAGCAGTACTTC	CASSFGTSVSSYNEQYF
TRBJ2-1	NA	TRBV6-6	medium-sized	TGTGCCAGCAGTTACTCGGCCCAAGAGACCCAGTTCTTC	CASSYSAQETQFF
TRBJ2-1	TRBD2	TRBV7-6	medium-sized	TGTGCCAGCAGCTTCGGACTGAGTGGGGGGGAGACCCAGTTCTTC	CASSFGLSGGETQFF
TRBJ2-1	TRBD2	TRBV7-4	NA	TGTGCCAGCAGCTCTTTAGCGGGGGCCTACAATGAGCAGTTCTTC	CASSSLAGAYNEQFF
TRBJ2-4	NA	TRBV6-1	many	TGTGCCAGCACGGGGCTGGAAAACATTCAGTACTTC	CASTGLENIQYF
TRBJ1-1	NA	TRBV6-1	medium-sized	TGTGCCAGCAGTGAAGGGTGGTTAGGAGTTGCCACTGAAGCTTTCTTT	CASSEGWLGVATEAFF
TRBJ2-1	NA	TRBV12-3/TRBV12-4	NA	TGTGCCAGCACCTTGGGGGGTTCCCAAGAGACCCAGTTCTTC	CASTLGGSQETQFF
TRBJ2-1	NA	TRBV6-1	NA	TGTGCCGTTAAATGGGCAGGGGAGTACGAGCAGTTCTTC	CAVKWAGEYEQFF
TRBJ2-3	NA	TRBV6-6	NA	NA	CASFAPAGSEQFFGPGSGYEQYF
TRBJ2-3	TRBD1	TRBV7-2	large	TGTGCCAGCAGCTTGGACAGGGGCACAGATACGCAGTATTTT	CASSLDRGTDTQYF
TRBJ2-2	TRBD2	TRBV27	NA	TGTGCCAGCAGTTACTCTAGCGGGGGTCCCACCGGGGAGCTGTTTTTT	CASSYSSGGPTGELFF
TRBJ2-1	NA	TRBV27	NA	TGTGCCAGCAGATCACAGGGTCCAATCTACGAGCAGTTCTTC	CASRSQGPIYEQFF
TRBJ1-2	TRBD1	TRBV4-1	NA	TGCGCCAGCAGCCCCCGGACAGGGACCGACTATGGCTACACCTTC	CASSPRTGTDYGYTF
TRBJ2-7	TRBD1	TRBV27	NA	TGTGCCAGCAGTTCCGGGGACAGGGGCTACGAGCAGTACTTC	CASSSGDRGYEQYF
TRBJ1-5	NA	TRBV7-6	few	TGTGCCAGCAGCTTCTCAAGCAATCAGCCCCAGCATTTT	CASSFSSNQPQHF
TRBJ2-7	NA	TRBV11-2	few	TGTGCCAGCAGCCGCCAACTAGGGTTCTACGAGCAGTACTTC	CASSRQLGFYEQYF
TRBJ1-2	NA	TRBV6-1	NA	TGTGCCAGCAGCCGATCAACTAGGGCTAACTATGGCTACACCTTC	CASSRSTRANYGYTF
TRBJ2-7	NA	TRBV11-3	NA	TGTGCCAGCAGCTTAGACGGAGGGAGATACAATGAGCAGTACTTC	CASSLDGGRYNEQYF
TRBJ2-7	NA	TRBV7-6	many	TGTGCCAGCAGCGCGACGAGGAGGGACAATGAGCAGTACTTC	CASSATRRDNEQYF
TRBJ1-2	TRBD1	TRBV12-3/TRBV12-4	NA	TGTGCCAGCACCAGCGCAGGGGGGAGCCTTCATGGCTACACCTTC	CASTSAGGSLHGYTF
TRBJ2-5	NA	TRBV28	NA	TGTGCCAGCAGTTTACCGGGACGGGAGACCCAGTACTTC	CASSLPGRETQYF